This entry lists 26 T cell receptor beta chains sequenced from one sample in a study of T-cell reconstitution after alpha-beta-depleted transplantation in children. A library of TCRbeta sequences, prepared with unique molecular identifiers, was generated. Each CDR3 protein is one row after TCRdb ran MiXCR on the PCR reads. The table records approximately 490,000 distinct CDR3 sequences, about 12% of them present only once. The starting material was PBMCs from the stem cell graft donor, obtained from the stem cell graft. The receptor set was obtained from a human donor who donated a stem cell graft to a child with combined immunodeficiency.

The chain carries TRBV4-3 and TRBJ2-7; a possible D gene is TRBD1 (5 bases). The CDR3 is 15 amino acids. CDR1 is LGHNA and CDR2 is YSLEER in the germline V gene. V was cut by 0 bases and J by 4 bases, with 13 bases left in between. The CDR3 here is CASSQDKGNAYEQYF. The CDR3 nucleotides read TGCGCCAGCAGCCAAGATAAGGGGAACGCATACGAGCAGTACTTC.

The chain recombines TRBV12-3 or TRBV12-4 with TRBJ2-4; D unclear. This CDR3 is built from 16 residues. V lost 3 bases, J lost 0 bases, and 12 bases lay in between. CDR3 sequence reads: CASSFEWGTAKNIQYF. CDR3 bases: TGTGCCAGCAGTTTCGAGTGGGGAACAGCCAAAAACATTCAGTACTTC.

V usage is TRBV27 and J usage is TRBJ1-4, with D unclear. The CDR3 has 14 amino acids. Trimming removed 6 bases from V and 2 bases from J, with 10 bases in between. In germline, CDR1 is MNHEY, CDR2 SMNVEV (reference sequence). CDR3 loop: CASSYAGTNEKLFF. The CDR3 bases are TGTGCCAGCAGCTATGCGGGTACTAATGAAAAACTGTTTTTT.

In this sample, this clonotype turned up many times. The chain couples TRBV5-1 to TRBJ2-7; 11 positions match TRBD1. Germline values: CDR1 SGHRS, CDR2 YFSETQ. The CDR3 consists of 14 residues. Trimming at V came to 4 bases and at J to 4 bases, leaving 4 bases not matched to a gene. CDR3 region: CASSGGQGAYEQYF. The CDR3 DNA follows: TGCGCCAGCAGCGGAGGACAGGGGGCTTACGAGCAGTACTTC.

This clonotype was seen repeatedly, ten times or more. This chain links TRBV6-5 with TRBJ2-5; D is unresolved. The CDR3 runs 14 residues. Germline V gene data show CDR1 as MNHEY and CDR2 as SVGAGI. Trimming took off 0 bases at V and 7 bases at J, with 12 bases between the two ends. The CDR3 region has the DNA TGTGCCAGCAGTTACTCCGGATCTCTGACGACCCAGTACTTC. It codes for CASSYSGSLTTQYF.

The chain recombines TRBV2 with TRBJ2-2; maybe TRBD1 (5 bases). Trimming shortened V by 1 base and J by 7 bases, and 10 bases separated the two germline ends. From germline, CDR1 is SNHLY and CDR2 FYNNEI. The CDR3 sequence is 14 residues long. This CDR3 reads CASSEVRGVGELFF. The CDR3 DNA follows: TGTGCCAGCAGTGAAGTTAGGGGTGTCGGGGAGCTGTTTTTT. Complete variable domain (other parts from reference TRBV2 and TRBJ2-2): EPEVTQTPSHQVTQMGQEVILRCVPISNHLYFYWYRQILGQKVEFLVSFYNNEISEKSEIFDDQFSVERPDGSNFTLKIRSTKLEDSAMYFCASSEVRGVGELFFGEGSRLTVL.

In its sample, this clonotype was seen a few times. The V gene is TRBV5-8, the J gene TRBJ1-2; D perhaps matches TRBD1 (6 bases). V lost 3 bases and J lost 4, with 16 bases in between. Germline values: CDR1 SGHTS, CDR2 YDEGEE. This CDR3 has 15 residues. The chain's CDR3 is CASSWGTLISYGYTF. CDR3 in DNA: TGTGCCAGCAGCTGGGGGACACTTATTAGCTATGGCTACACCTTC.

The chain employs TRBV4-3 and TRBJ1-2, with unresolved D. V was trimmed by 1 base and J by 7 bases, leaving 10 bases between them. Germline loops: CDR1 LGHNA, CDR2 YSLEER. This CDR3 is 13 amino acids long. Here the CDR3 DNA reads TGCGCCAGCAGCCAAGTTGTGTCAGGTGGCTACACCTTC. Translating it yields CASSQVVSGGYTF.

At least ten counts were recorded for this clonotype. The V call is TRBV9, the J call TRBJ2-3; D is perhaps TRBD2 (5 bases). CDR1 is SGDLS, CDR2 YYNGEE, per germline. Trimming stripped 3 bases from V and 3 bases from J, with 8 bases between. This CDR3 contains 13 residues. The CDR3 DNA follows: TGTGCCAGCAGCGCCCGGGGAACAGATACGCAGTATTTT. Protein sequence: CASSARGTDTQYF.

This clonotype was seen at least ten times. This chain uses TRBV6-5 with TRBJ2-2; TRBD2 aligns across 13 bases. This CDR3 has 17 residues. CDR1 is MNHEY and CDR2 is SVGAGI in the germline V gene. With V trimmed by 5 bases and J by 8 bases, 11 bases remained unmatched. CDR3 sequence: CASSPSGTSGVRGELFF. The CDR3 DNA follows: TGTGCCAGCAGTCCATCCGGGACTAGCGGGGTTCGGGGGGAGCTGTTTTTT.

The genes are TRBV7-2 and TRBJ2-4; 13 bases match TRBD2. V shed 4 bases and J 9 bases; nucleotides not matched to a gene: 6. Germline loops: CDR1 SGHTA, CDR2 FQGNSA. The CDR3 runs to 15 residues. CDR3 nucleotide sequence: TGTGCCAGCAGCTCGACTAGCGGGAGGTTTCCCATTCAGTACTTC. The encoded protein is CASSSTSGRFPIQYF.

There are a few counts of this clonotype. CDR3 bases: TGCGCCAGCAGCCGCGGAAGGGGGTGGACCTACAATGAGCAGTTCTTC. This translates into CASSRGRGWTYNEQFF. This sequence joins TRBV4-3 and TRBJ2-1, with D perhaps TRBD1 (6 bases). V was shortened by 4 bases and J by 2 bases, with 15 bases between the two germline ends. The V gene's germline CDR1 is LGHNA and CDR2 YSLEER. CDR3 size: 16 residues.

This clonotype was seen only a few times. V gene TRBV7-2 combines with J gene TRBJ2-1; maybe TRBD1 (5 bases). The CDR3 covers 14 residues. V was trimmed by 4 bases and J by 9 bases, leaving 16 bases between them. Germline values: CDR1 SGHTA, CDR2 FQGNSA. The CDR3 loop is CASSSPTANGEQFF. The DNA for the CDR3 is TGTGCCAGCAGCTCCCCGACAGCGAATGGTGAGCAGTTCTTC.

This chain joins TRBV11-1 and TRBJ2-1; the D gene is possibly TRBD2 (6 bases). Germline CDR1 is SGHAT and CDR2 is FQDESV (reference sequence). V lost 2 bases to trimming and J lost 6 bases, with 14 bases between them. The CDR3 loop spans 15 amino acids. The CDR3 DNA is TGTGCCAGCAGCTTAATCAGCGGGCCGTTCAATGAGCAGTTCTTC. Protein sequence: CASSLISGPFNEQFF.

This clonotype has more than one count but fewer than ten. This chain uses TRBV12-3 or TRBV12-4 with TRBJ1-4, with TRBD1 matching over 8 bases. This CDR3 spans 15 amino acids. V was clipped by 2 bases and J by 7 bases; unmatched bases: 6. The CDR3 coding sequence is TGTGCCAGCAGTTTAATGCAGGGGGCAAGTGAAAAACTGTTTTTT. Its translation: CASSLMQGASEKLFF.

This clonotype occurred many times. The J gene is TRBJ2-1, the V gene TRBV12-3 or TRBV12-4; no firm D call. V shed 2 bases and J shed 11 bases, with 10 bases lying between them. The CDR3 totals 12 residues. The CDR3 loop reads CASSLILPQQFF. CDR3 in DNA: TGTGCCAGCAGTTTAATACTGCCCCAGCAGTTCTTC.

In this sample, this clonotype turned up many times. This chain uses TRBV12-3 or TRBV12-4 with TRBJ1-1, with D perhaps TRBD1 (6 bases). Trimming stripped 3 bases from V and 3 bases from J, with 8 bases between. There are 13 residues in the CDR3. In DNA, the CDR3 is TGTGCCAGCAGTTTTGGGGGCCACACTGAAGCTTTCTTT. Amino acid sequence: CASSFGGHTEAFF.

The J gene is TRBJ1-1, the V gene TRBV7-2; tentative D call: TRBD1 (5 bases). The CDR3 contains 15 residues. Germline lookup yields CDR1 SGHTA and CDR2 FQGNSA. Trimming cost V 0 bases and J 5 bases, with 13 bases left between them. The CDR3 DNA is TGTGCCAGCAGCTTAGCGACCCCCAGGGAGACTGAAGCTTTCTTT. Translating it yields CASSLATPRETEAFF.

This clonotype turned up a few times. This sequence joins TRBV29-1 and TRBJ2-1; D gene unclear. Germline V lookup: CDR1 SQVTM, CDR2 ANQGSEA. The length of the CDR3 is 15 residues. Trimming removed 0 bases at V and 5 bases at J, with 14 bases between. CDR3 in amino acids: CSVEEYGQPNNEQFF. CDR3 coding DNA: TGCAGCGTTGAAGAGTATGGGCAACCCAACAATGAGCAGTTCTTC.

This clonotype appeared once. The chain joins TRBV25-1 to TRBJ2-1; D perhaps matches TRBD2 (5 bases). The germline CDR1 and CDR2 sequences are MGHDK and SYGVNS. This CDR3 spans 12 amino acids. V was trimmed by 6 bases and J by 5 bases, leaving 8 bases between them. The CDR3 reads CASRFGNNEQFF. The CDR3 DNA is TGTGCCAGCAGATTCGGGAACAATGAGCAGTTCTTC.

This sequence joins TRBV6-1 and TRBJ2-1; TRBD1 aligns across 7 bases. Germline assignment: CDR1 MNHNS and CDR2 SASEGT. The CDR3 is 14 residues long. Trimming at V came to 7 bases and at J to 6 bases, leaving 9 bases not matched to a gene. DNA for the CDR3: TGTGCCAGCAACATCCGGGACAGACCCAATGAGCAGTTCTTC. Encoded protein: CASNIRDRPNEQFF.

This clonotype was observed a handful of times. V gene TRBV15 combines with J gene TRBJ1-2; D ambiguous. The CDR3 is 13 residues long. V was cut by 3 bases and J by 2 bases, with 7 bases left in between. CDR1 and CDR2 from the germline V gene are LNHNV and YYDKDF (reference sequence). The CDR3 sequence is CATSSGMNYGYTF. The DNA for the CDR3 is TGTGCCACCAGCAGTGGCATGAACTATGGCTACACCTTC.

This clonotype was observed many times. The chain recombines TRBV24-1 with TRBJ2-2; D is perhaps TRBD2 (5 bases). Trimming removed 3 bases at V and 3 bases at J, with 10 bases between. CDR3 length: 15 amino acids. CDR1 is KGHDR and CDR2 is SFDVKD in the germline V gene. The CDR3 DNA reads as TGTGCCACCAGTGATGCCATGAGGGACACCGGGGAGCTGTTTTTT. Its protein is CATSDAMRDTGELFF.

As regards this clonotype: Compared with germline, one end of the junction differs, possibly owing to a read error. The chain recombines TRBV6-1 with TRBJ2-7; the D gene is possibly TRBD1 (7 bases). The CDR3 has 16 amino acids. Germline lookup yields CDR1 MNHNS and CDR2 SASEGT. CDR3 sequence reads: CASSKAPGGSSYEQYF. Here the CDR3 DNA reads TGTGCCAGCAGTAAAGCCCCAGGGGGGAGCTCCTACGAGCAGTACTTC.

The chain couples TRBV18 to TRBJ2-1; TRBD2 might be the D (6 bases). The CDR3 length is 14 residues. V shed 7 bases and J shed 5 bases, with 15 bases lying between them. Germline CDR1 reads KGHSH; CDR2 reads LQKENI. DNA for the CDR3: TGTGCCAGCTTGGAGGGCAGGCTTAACAATGAGCAGTTCTTC. Its translation: CASLEGRLNNEQFF.

This clonotype was seen a handful of times. The chain has TRBV6-2 or TRBV6-3 and TRBJ2-7, with D possibly being TRBD2 (6 bases). The V gene's germline CDR1 is MNHEY and CDR2 SVGEGT. The V gene lost 6 bases and the J gene lost 1 base, with 13 bases spanning the gap. The CDR3 has 14 amino acids. For the CDR3, the DNA is TGTGCCAGCAGGCCTCGAGGGAGGTCCTACGAGCAGTACTTC. It yields the protein CASRPRGRSYEQYF.